The present entry profiles one TCR beta chain with its context. Its antigen is currently unknown. Template material for amplifying TCR beta CDR3 regions consisted of RNA transcripts. A set of HTBI primers served as the primers for a first-round RT-PCR of the TCR CDR3. TCRdb re-called the multiplex PCR reads through MiXCR, storing one row per CDR3 protein. The table lists a few hundred thousand distinct CDR3 sequences, 20% to 30% of them singletons. These data come from a study of T cells in Graves' hyperthyroidism and ophthalmopathy. With 1 base removed from V and 6 bases from J, the gap between germline ends came to 7 bases. The CDR3 runs 13 residues. Looked up from germline, CDR1 is SNHLY and CDR2 is FYNNEI. Broader study findings: Ophthalmopathy prediction by the model preceded onset by a median roughly 6 months.

Source material for PBMCs was more than 7.5 ml fresh peripheral blood. The sample was blood. The source is a man over 45 with Graves' hyperthyroidism. The chain is built from TRBV2 and TRBJ1-5, with D maybe TRBD1 (5 bases). CDR3 nucleotides: TGTGCCAGCAGTGAAGGTGGGGGTCAGCCCCAGCATTTT. It is translated as CASSEGGGQPQHF. Full variable domain (rest looked up from reference TRBV2 and TRBJ1-5): EPEVTQTPSHQVTQMGQEVILRCVPISNHLYFYWYRQILGQKVEFLVSFYNNEISEKSEIFDDQFSVERPDGSNFTLKIRSTKLEDSAMYFCASSEGGGQPQHFGDGTRLSIL.